These T cell receptor beta chains were read from a single sample in a study of blood T cells in healthy people across ages. TCRdb recomputed calls from the 5' RACE reads with MiXCR, one row per CDR3 protein. Among around 1,500,000 distinct CDR3 sequences, 28% were seen once, and the ten largest hold 7.7%. The sample taken for sequencing was blood. Receptor source: a woman aged 25 to 39 in good health. CDR3s leave out the opening cysteine and the closing phenylalanine or tryptophan.

J,V,CDR3
TRBJ2-5,TRBV6-5,ASSSFGGPQETQY
TRBJ2-3,TRBV7-2,ASSLGLGPPDTQY
TRBJ1-2,TRBV5-6,ASSRAEGIYGYT
TRBJ2-5,TRBV10-3,AISESGRGSETQY
TRBJ1-1,TRBV19,ASSTWTGRKTEAF
TRBJ2-5,TRBV4-2,ASSPQASGGAQGTQY
TRBJ2-7,TRBV20-1,SARGTANYEQY
TRBJ2-1,TRBV10-3,AISEGGIKADEQF
-,TRBV20-1,SAVGGGTQY
TRBJ2-5,TRBV20-1,SARDDGSSGYQETQY
TRBJ2-7,TRBV12-3/TRBV12-4,ASSSADRVEEQY
TRBJ2-5,TRBV7-9,ASSLPGQGRTQY
TRBJ1-2,TRBV12-3/TRBV12-4,ASSLTPHGYT
TRBJ2-3,TRBV9,ASSAEPGQRIPDTQY
TRBJ2-7,TRBV28,ASSASFYEQY
TRBJ1-4,TRBV28,ASSPPGQGTGNEKLF
TRBJ2-3,TRBV5-1,ASSLGVGSQD
TRBJ1-1,TRBV4-3,ASSQDVSQGTEAF
TRBJ1-2,TRBV2,ATRRPGTGYT
TRBJ1-1,TRBV6-5,ASSPTQGTGTAF
TRBJ2-3,TRBV6-6,ASSYLGSTDTQY
TRBJ2-1,TRBV15,ATRRTGVAHYNEQF
TRBJ1-2,TRBV20-1,SAPDRSNYGYT
TRBJ2-3,TRBV6-1,ASSEAPGGYLSTDTQY
TRBJ1-4,TRBV29-1,SVGDRTNEKLF
TRBJ2-1,TRBV2,ASIQGAYNEQF
TRBJ2-7,TRBV12-3/TRBV12-4,ASSKTGSYEQY
-,TRBV12-3/TRBV12-4,ASSLGRGSSYNEQY
TRBJ1-1,TRBV29-1,SAVEPDLEAF
TRBJ2-3,TRBV21-1,ASSKHVGGQVDTQY
TRBJ1-2,TRBV18,ASSPQQGWDGYT
TRBJ1-2,TRBV14,ASSQRGSYGYT
TRBJ2-1,TRBV27,AGSLQRGGHEQF
TRBJ2-2,TRBV7-2,ASSLVGTGFTGELF
-,TRBV28,ASSPTGGDEETQY
TRBJ2-7,TRBV12-5,ASGRLAGPTYEQY
TRBJ1-2,TRBV29-1,SVRETYGYT
TRBJ2-7,TRBV6-6,ASSSTGNSYEQY
TRBJ2-3,TRBV11-3,ASSAGQPGTDTQY
TRBJ2-3,TRBV5-1,ASIPIAGGTADTQY
TRBJ1-5,TRBV6-5,ASSYSQGRDQPQH
TRBJ2-7,TRBV29-1,SVPGLGRYEQY
TRBJ2-7,TRBV10-1,ASSSGSRSLEQY
TRBJ2-5,TRBV5-1,ASSLGGRSTQY
TRBJ2-2,TRBV12-3/TRBV12-4,ASSLTTGGGRELF
TRBJ2-5,TRBV4-2,ASSPRLAGRGETQY
TRBJ2-3,TRBV7-2,ASSSLAGVSSDTQY
TRBJ2-4,TRBV7-6,ASSSGASGGYGEQY
TRBJ1-1,TRBV29-1,SVGRAF
TRBJ1-5,TRBV6-2/TRBV6-3,ASRWTGQNQPQH
TRBJ1-1,TRBV29-1,SVELGDSLNTEAF
TRBJ1-5,TRBV7-8,ASSPKTGLNQPQH
TRBJ2-1,TRBV12-3/TRBV12-4,ASSPRGGVPNNEQF
TRBJ2-5,TRBV3-1,ASSQGLLQETQY
TRBJ1-2,TRBV7-9,ASSLDPGFGGDNYGYT
TRBJ2-7,TRBV5-1,ASSLRRAELPYEQY
TRBJ1-2,TRBV20-1,SAIRGRGYT
TRBJ1-2,TRBV14,ASSQVRTGLNYGYT
TRBJ2-5,TRBV27,ASGGGLGETQY